These T cell receptor beta chains were read from a single sample in a study of blood T cell repertoires in COVID-19. Generated by immunoSEQ multiplex PCR, the TCRdb table keeps only in-frame clones and is missing some. The sample shows some 200,000 clones, under 85% of them seen only once. Sequenced input: peripheral blood. Receptors originate from a woman under 40 with COVID-19, enrolled during active disease. The CDR3 runs from the conserved cysteine through the conserved F or W. A D gene is named only where the DNA matches it firmly. The size field is filled for only some rows; it gives once, few, many or a size class.

V	J	D	size	DNA	CDR3
TRBV30	TRBJ1-2	NA	NA	TGTGCTCTCCTATTGGCGGACTATGGCTACACCTTC	CALLLADYGYTF
TRBV18	TRBJ2-2	NA	NA	TGTGCCAGCTCCAGGAACACCGGGGAGCTGTTTTTT	CASSRNTGELFF
TRBV30	TRBJ1-5	NA	NA	TGTGCCTGGAACCCAGGGAGCAATCAGCCCCAGCATTTT	CAWNPGSNQPQHF
TRBV28	TRBJ1-1	NA	NA	TGTGCCAGCAGTCTCGGGTGGAGGGCTTTCTTT	CASSLGWRAFF
TRBV10-1	TRBJ2-3	TRBD1	NA	TGCGCCAGCAGTGAGTCGCGCCGCGACAGGGCTAGCACAGATACGCAGTATTTT	CASSESRRDRASTDTQYF
TRBV28	TRBJ1-1	NA	NA	TGTGCCAGCACCAACCGATGGGGCTACTCTATGAACACTGAAGCTTTCTTT	CASTNRWGYSMNTEAFF
TRBV7-9	TRBJ2-5	TRBD1	NA	TGTGCCAGCAGCTTAGAGATTGTGGGACAGGGGGCTGAAGAGACCCAGTACTTC	CASSLEIVGQGAEETQYF
TRBV11-3	TRBJ1-1	NA	NA	TGTGCCAGCAGCTTTCAGGGGAACACTGAAGCTTTCTTT	CASSFQGNTEAFF
TRBV28	TRBJ2-7	TRBD2	few	TGTGCCAGCAGTCTAGAGGGACTAGCACTATACGAGCAGTACTTC	CASSLEGLALYEQYF
TRBV28	TRBJ1-2	TRBD1	once	TGTGCCAGCAGTTGGGGCGACAGGGAGAACTATGGCTACACCTTC	CASSWGDRENYGYTF
TRBV6-5	TRBJ1-2	TRBD1	NA	TGTGCCAGCAGTTACACCGCAGGGGGAGGCTACACCTTC	CASSYTAGGGYTF
TRBV19	TRBJ1-1	NA	NA	TGTGCCAGTAGTATTTTCGCGGACTCTAACACTGAAGCTTTCTTT	CASSIFADSNTEAFF
TRBV7-7	TRBJ1-2	NA	few	TGTGCCAGCAGTCCTGTACCGGGGAGTGGCTACACCTTC	CASSPVPGSGYTF
TRBV28	TRBJ2-7	NA	many	TGTGCCAGCGTAACCGGGACTGCCATGAGGTGGTACTTC	CASVTGTAMRWYF
TRBV2	TRBJ2-1	TRBD2	NA	TGTGCCAGCCGGACCGGGACTAGCGCCTACAATGAGCAGTTCTTC	CASRTGTSAYNEQFF
TRBV7-9	TRBJ1-1	NA	NA	TGTGCCAGCAGCTTAACAGAGAACACTGAAGCTTTCTTT	CASSLTENTEAFF
TRBV12-5	TRBJ1-1	TRBD1	NA	TGTGCTAGTGGCCCCGGACAGGGTGAAGCTTTCTTT	CASGPGQGEAFF
TRBV6-5	TRBJ2-7	TRBD1	NA	TGTGCCAGCAGTTACGAGAGACAGGGCGGCGAGCAGTACTTC	CASSYERQGGEQYF
TRBV11-2	TRBJ2-5	NA	NA	TGTGCCAGCAGGTCAGGGGTTTCGTCGGGAAACCAGTACTTC	CASRSGVSSGNQYF
TRBV12-3/TRBV12-4	TRBJ2-1	TRBD1	NA	TGTGCCAGCAGTTTTGGACAGGGGGCTAAGCAGTTCTTC	CASSFGQGAKQFF
TRBV2	TRBJ1-6	TRBD1	few	TGTGCCAGCAGTGCTTACAGGGGCGCCAATGGCTCACCCCTCCACTTT	CASSAYRGANGSPLHF
TRBV27	TRBJ1-1	TRBD1	NA	TGTGCCAGCAGTTTAGTAGGGAACAGGGGGCCCGGCACTGAAGCTTTCTTT	CASSLVGNRGPGTEAFF